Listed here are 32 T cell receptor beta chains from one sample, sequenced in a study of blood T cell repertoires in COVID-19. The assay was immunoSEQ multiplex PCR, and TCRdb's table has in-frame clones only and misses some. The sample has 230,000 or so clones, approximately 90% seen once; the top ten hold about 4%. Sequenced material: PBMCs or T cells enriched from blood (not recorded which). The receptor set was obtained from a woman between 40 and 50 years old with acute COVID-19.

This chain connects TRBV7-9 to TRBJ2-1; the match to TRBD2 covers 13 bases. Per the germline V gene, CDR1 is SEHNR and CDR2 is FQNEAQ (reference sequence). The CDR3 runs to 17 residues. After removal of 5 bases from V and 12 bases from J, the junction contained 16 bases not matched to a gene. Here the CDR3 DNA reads TGTGCCAGCAGCGACCGCTCCGGGACTAGCGGGGCCAACGGGCAGTTCTTC. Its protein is CASSDRSGTSGANGQFF.

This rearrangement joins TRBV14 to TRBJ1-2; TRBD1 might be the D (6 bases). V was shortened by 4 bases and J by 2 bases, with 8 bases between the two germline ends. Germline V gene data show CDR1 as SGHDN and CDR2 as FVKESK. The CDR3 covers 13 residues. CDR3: CASSRTGNYGYTF. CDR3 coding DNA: TGTGCCAGCAGCCGAACAGGGAACTATGGCTACACCTTC.

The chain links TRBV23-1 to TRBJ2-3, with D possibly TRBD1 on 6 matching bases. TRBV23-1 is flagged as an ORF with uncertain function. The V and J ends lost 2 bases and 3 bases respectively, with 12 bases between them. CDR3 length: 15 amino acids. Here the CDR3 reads CASSQAGVLTDTQYF. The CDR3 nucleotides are TGCGCCAGCAGTCAAGCAGGGGTCCTTACAGATACGCAGTATTTT.

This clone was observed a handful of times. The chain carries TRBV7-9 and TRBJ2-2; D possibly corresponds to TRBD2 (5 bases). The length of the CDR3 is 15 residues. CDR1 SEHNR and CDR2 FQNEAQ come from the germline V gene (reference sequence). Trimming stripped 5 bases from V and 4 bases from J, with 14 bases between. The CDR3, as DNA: TGTGCCAGCAGCCCCAGCGGATCGCTCACCGGGGAGCTGTTTTTT. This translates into CASSPSGSLTGELFF.

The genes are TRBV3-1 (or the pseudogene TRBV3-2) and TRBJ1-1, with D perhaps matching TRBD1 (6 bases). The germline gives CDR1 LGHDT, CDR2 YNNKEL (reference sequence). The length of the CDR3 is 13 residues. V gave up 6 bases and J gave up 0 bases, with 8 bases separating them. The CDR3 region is CASSHRVNTEAFF. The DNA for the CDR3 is TGTGCCAGCAGTCACAGGGTGAACACTGAAGCTTTCTTT.

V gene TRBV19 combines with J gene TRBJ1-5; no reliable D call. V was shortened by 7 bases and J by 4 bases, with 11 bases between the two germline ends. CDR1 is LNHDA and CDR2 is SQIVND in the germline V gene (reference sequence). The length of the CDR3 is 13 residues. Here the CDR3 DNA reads TGTGCCAGTAAAAGCTCCATGAATCAGCCCCAGCATTTT. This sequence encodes CASKSSMNQPQHF.

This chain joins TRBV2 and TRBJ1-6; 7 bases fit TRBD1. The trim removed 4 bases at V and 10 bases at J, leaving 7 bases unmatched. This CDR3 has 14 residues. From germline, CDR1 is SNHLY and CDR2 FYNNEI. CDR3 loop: CASSGRQGRSPLHF. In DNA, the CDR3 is TGTGCCAGCAGTGGTCGACAGGGAAGATCACCCCTCCACTTT.

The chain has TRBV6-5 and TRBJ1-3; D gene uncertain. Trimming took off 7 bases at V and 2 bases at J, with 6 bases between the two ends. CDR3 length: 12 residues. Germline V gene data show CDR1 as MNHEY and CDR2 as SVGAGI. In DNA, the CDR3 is TGTGCCAGCACCAGCGCTGGAAACACCATATATTTT. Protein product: CASTSAGNTIYF.

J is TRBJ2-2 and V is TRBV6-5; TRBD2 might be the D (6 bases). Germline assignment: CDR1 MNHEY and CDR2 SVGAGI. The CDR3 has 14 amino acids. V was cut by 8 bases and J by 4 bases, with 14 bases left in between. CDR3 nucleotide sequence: TGTGCCAGCTGGGAGGCAGGGACCACCGGGGAGCTGTTTTTT. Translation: CASWEAGTTGELFF.

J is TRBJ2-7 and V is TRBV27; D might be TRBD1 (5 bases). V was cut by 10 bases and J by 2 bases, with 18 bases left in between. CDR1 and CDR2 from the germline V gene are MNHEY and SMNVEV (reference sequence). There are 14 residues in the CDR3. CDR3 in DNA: TGTGCCACGCACCCGGCAGGGAATACCTACGAGCAGTACGTC. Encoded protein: CATHPAGNTYEQYV.

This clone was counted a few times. CDR3 loop: CASTRTGRGGGYTF. The CDR3 nucleotides read TGTGCCAGCACCCGGACAGGCCGAGGGGGTGGCTACACCTTC. The rearrangement links TRBV5-5 to TRBJ1-2; 7 bases align to TRBD1. CDR1 and CDR2 from the germline V gene are SGHKS and YYEKEE (reference sequence). With V trimmed by 6 bases and J by 7 bases, 12 bases remained unmatched. The CDR3 runs 14 residues.

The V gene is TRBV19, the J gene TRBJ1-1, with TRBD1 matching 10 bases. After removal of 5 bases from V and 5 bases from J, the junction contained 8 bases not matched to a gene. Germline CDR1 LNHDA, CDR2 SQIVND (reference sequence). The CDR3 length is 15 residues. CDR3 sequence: CASSRTGGMWTEAFF. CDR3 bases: TGTGCCAGTAGTCGGACAGGGGGAATGTGGACTGAAGCTTTCTTT.

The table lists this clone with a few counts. Here the CDR3 DNA reads TGTGCCAGCAGCTTCGGTCGAGACACTGAAGCTTTCTTT. Translation gives CASSFGRDTEAFF. The chain is built from TRBV5-6 and TRBJ1-1; the D is unclear. The CDR3 contains 13 residues. CDR1 SGHDT and CDR2 YYEEEE come from the germline V gene. V was cut by 2 bases and J by 3 bases, with 8 bases left in between.

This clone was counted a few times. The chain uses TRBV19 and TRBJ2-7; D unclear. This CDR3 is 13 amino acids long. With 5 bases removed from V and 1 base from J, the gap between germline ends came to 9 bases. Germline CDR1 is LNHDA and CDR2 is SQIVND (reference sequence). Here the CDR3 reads CASSPEDSYEQYF. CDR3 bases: TGTGCCAGTAGTCCCGAGGATTCCTACGAGCAGTACTTC.

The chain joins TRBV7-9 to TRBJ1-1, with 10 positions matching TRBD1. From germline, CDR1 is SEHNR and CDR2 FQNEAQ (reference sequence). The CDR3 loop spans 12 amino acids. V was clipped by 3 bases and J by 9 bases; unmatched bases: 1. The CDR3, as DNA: TGTGCCAGCAGCTTGGACAGGGGGAAAGCTTTCTTT. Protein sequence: CASSLDRGKAFF.

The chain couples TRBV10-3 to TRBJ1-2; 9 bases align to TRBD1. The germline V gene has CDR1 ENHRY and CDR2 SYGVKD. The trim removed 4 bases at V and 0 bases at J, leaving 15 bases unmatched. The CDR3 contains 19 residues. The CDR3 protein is CAISASIGTGSTANYGYTF. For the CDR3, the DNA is TGTGCCATCAGTGCCTCTATAGGGACAGGGTCGACGGCTAACTATGGCTACACCTTC.

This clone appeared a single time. The CDR3 loop is CASSLRAGGPVETQYF. In nucleotides, the CDR3 is TGCGCCAGCAGCTTGCGGGCGGGGGGGCCGGTCGAGACCCAGTACTTC. The chain carries TRBV5-1 and TRBJ2-5, with 9 positions matching TRBD2. Germline trimming cut 1 base from V and 5 bases from J; bases unmatched to any gene: 9. Germline assignment: CDR1 SGHRS and CDR2 YFSETQ. The CDR3 has 16 residues.

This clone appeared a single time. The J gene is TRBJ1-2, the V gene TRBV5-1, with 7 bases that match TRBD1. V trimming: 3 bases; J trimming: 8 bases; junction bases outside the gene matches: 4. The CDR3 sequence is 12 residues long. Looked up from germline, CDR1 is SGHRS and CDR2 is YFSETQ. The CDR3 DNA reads TGCGCCAGCAGCTCAGACAGGGTCGGCTACACCTTC. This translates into CASSSDRVGYTF.

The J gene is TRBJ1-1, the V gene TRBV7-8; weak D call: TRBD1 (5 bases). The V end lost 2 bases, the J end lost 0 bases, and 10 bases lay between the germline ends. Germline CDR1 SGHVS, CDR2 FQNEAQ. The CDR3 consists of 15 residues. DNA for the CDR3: TGTGCCAGCAGCTTACCGCCAGGGCTGAACACTGAAGCTTTCTTT. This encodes CASSLPPGLNTEAFF.

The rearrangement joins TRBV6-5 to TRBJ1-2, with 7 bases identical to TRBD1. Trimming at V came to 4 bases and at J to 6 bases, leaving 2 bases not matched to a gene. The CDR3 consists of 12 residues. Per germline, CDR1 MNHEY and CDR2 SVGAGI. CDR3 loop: CASSFDRDGYTF. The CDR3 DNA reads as TGTGCCAGCAGTTTCGACAGGGATGGCTACACCTTC.

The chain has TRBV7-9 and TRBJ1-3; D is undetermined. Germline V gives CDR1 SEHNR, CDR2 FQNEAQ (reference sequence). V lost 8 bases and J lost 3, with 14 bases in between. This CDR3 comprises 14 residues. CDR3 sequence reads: CASSGLGSGNTIYF. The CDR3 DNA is TGTGCCAGCTCTGGGCTGGGGAGTGGAAACACCATATATTTT.

DNA of the CDR3: TGTGCCTGGAGTGTTCCGCAGGGGCGGCAGCCCCAGCATTTT. Protein: CAWSVPQGRQPQHF. The chain recombines TRBV30 with TRBJ1-5; TRBD1 is a possible D gene (6 bases). Trimming left V 0 bases short and J 7 bases short, with 13 bases between. Per germline, CDR1 GTSNPN and CDR2 SVGIG (reference sequence). The length of the CDR3 is 14 residues. The entire variable domain, with the rest obtained from reference TRBV30 and TRBJ1-5, is as follows: SQTIHQWPATLVQPVGSPLSLECTVEGTSNPNLYWYRQAAGRGLQLLFYSVGIGQISSEVPQNLSASRPQDRQFILSSKKLLLSDSGFYLCAWSVPQGRQPQHFGDGTRLSIL.

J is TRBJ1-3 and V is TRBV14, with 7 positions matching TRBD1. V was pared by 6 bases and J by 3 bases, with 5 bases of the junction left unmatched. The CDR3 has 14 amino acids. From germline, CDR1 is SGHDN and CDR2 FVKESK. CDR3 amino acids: CASRGGQIGNTIYF. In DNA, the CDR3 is TGTGCCAGCAGAGGGGGACAGATTGGAAACACCATATATTTT. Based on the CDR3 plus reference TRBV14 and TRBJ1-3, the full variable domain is EAGVTQFPSHSVIEKGQTVTLRCDPISGHDNLYWYRRVMGKEIKFLLHFVKESKQDESGMPNNRFLAERTGGTYSTLKVQPAELEDSGVYFCASRGGQIGNTIYFGEGSWLTVV.

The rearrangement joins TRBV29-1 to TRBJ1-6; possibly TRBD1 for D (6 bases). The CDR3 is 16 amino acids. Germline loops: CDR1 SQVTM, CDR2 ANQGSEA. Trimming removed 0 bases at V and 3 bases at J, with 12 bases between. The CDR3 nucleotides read TGCAGCGTTGAAGAATCACCGGGACACTATAATTCACCCCTCCACTTT. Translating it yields CSVEESPGHYNSPLHF.

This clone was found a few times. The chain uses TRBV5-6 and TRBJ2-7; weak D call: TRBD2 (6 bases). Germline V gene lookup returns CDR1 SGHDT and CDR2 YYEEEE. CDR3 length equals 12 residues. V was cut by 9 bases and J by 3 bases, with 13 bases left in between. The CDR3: CATARDFYEQYF. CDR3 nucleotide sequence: TGTGCCACAGCGCGGGATTTCTACGAGCAGTACTTC. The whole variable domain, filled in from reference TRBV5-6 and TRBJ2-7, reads DAGVTQSPTHLIKTRGQQVTLRCSPKSGHDTVSWYQQALGQGPQFIFQYYEEEERQRGNFPDRFSGHQFPNYSSELNVNALLLGDSALYLCATARDFYEQYFGPGTRLTVT.

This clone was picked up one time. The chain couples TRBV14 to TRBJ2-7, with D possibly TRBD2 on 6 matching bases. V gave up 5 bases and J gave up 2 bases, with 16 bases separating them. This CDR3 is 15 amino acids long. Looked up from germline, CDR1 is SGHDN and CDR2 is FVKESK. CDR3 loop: CASSNLGGKAYEQYF. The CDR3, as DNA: TGTGCCAGCAGCAATCTGGGGGGTAAAGCCTACGAGCAGTACTTC.

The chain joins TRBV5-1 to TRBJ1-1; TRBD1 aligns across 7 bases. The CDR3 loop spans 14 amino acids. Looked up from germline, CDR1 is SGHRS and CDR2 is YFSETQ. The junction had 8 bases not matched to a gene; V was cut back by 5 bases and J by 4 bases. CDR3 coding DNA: TGCGCCAGCAGTACAGGGGTGAGTGTCACTGAAGCTTTCTTT. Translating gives CASSTGVSVTEAFF.

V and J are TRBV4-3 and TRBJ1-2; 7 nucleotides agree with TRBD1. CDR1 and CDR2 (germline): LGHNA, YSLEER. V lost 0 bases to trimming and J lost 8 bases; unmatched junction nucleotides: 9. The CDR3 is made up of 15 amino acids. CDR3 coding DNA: TGCGCCAGCAGCCAAGACGCCAGACAGGGATACGGCTACACCTTC. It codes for CASSQDARQGYGYTF.

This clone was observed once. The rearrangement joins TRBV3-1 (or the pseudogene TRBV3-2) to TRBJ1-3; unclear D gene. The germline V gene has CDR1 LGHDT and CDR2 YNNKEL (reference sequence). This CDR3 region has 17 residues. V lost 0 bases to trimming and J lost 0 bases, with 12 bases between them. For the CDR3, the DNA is TGTGCCAGCAGCCAAGATGGAGGTAGGAGCTCTGGAAACACCATATATTTT. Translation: CASSQDGGRSSGNTIYF.

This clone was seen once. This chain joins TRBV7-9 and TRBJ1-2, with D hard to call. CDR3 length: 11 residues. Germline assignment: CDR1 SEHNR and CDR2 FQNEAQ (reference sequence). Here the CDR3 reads CDDGVKYGYTF. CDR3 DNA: TGTGACGACGGGGTGAAATATGGCTACACCTTC.

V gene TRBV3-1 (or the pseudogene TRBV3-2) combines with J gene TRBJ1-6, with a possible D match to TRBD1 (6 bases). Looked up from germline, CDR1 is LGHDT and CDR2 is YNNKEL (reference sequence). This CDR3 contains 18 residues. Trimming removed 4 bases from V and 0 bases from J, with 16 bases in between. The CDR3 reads CASSRFTGLSSYNSPLHF. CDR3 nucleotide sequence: TGTGCCAGCAGCCGCTTCACAGGGCTCAGCTCCTATAATTCACCCCTCCACTTT.

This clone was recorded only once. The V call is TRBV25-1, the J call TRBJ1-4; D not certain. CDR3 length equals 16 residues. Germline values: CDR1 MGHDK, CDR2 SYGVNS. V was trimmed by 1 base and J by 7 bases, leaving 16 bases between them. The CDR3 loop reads CASSESQTQRGEKLFF. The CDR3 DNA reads TGTGCCAGCAGTGAATCCCAAACGCAACGCGGTGAAAAACTGTTTTTT.